The rows below give T cell receptor beta chains drawn from one sample of a study of radiotherapy plus CTLA-4 blockade in lung cancer. Sequencing used immunoSEQ multiplex PCR; TCRdb keeps in-frame clones, though not all of them. In the table there are some 87,000 clones, under 85% of which are singletons. The source material was peripheral blood, sampled from a patient treated with radiotherapy plus ipilimumab. Receptors were obtained from a human donor with non-small cell lung cancer that progressed on radiotherapy plus ipilimumab. Each CDR3 is given with its conserved first and last residue. D genes are given only for firm matches. Clone sizes are given selectively: once, few, many, or a class where the clone is expanded.

abundance | j_gene | v_gene | d_gene | CDR3nt | CDR3aa
. | TRBJ1-6 | TRBV4-3 | . | TGCGCCAGCAGCCCTTCGACCGTCTCGAGCTCACCCCTCCACTTT | CASSPSTVSSSPLHF
. | TRBJ2-3 | TRBV7-9 | . | TGTGCCAGCAGCTTAGCTGTATACGCTAGCACAGATACGCAGTATTTT | CASSLAVYASTDTQYF
. | TRBJ1-1 | TRBV30 | . | TGTGCCTGGAGTCCAGGGGTTGGGGACACTGAAGCTTTCTTT | CAWSPGVGDTEAFF
. | TRBJ1-2 | TRBV28 | . | TGTGCCAGCAGTAGTGGAGTCTTGAGGTATGGCTACACCTTC | CASSSGVLRYGYTF
. | TRBJ2-1 | TRBV11-3 | TRBD2 | TGTGCCAGCAGCTTAGATGCTAGCGGGAACTACAATGAGCAGTTCTTC | CASSLDASGNYNEQFF
. | TRBJ2-1 | TRBV27 | . | TGTGCCAGCGCACTACTGGGGCGGGATGAGCAGTTCTTC | CASALLGRDEQFF
. | TRBJ1-1 | TRBV5-8 | . | TGTGCCAGCAGCTTAGGAACACAACGGGTAGAAGCTTTCTTT | CASSLGTQRVEAFF
. | TRBJ2-1 | TRBV5-1 | TRBD1 | TGCGCCAGCAGCGTGACCGGGACAGGGTCCTACAATGAGCAGTTCTTC | CASSVTGTGSYNEQFF
few | TRBJ1-2 | TRBV28 | TRBD1 | TGTGCCAGCAGTAGACAGGGATTCTATGGCTACACCTTC | CASSRQGFYGYTF
. | TRBJ2-5 | TRBV5-1 | . | TGCGCCAGCAGCCTGGCTGGGACCGGGAACAACCAAGAGACCCAGTACTTC | CASSLAGTGNNQETQYF
. | TRBJ2-7 | TRBV4-3 | TRBD2 | TGCGCCAGCAGCAGCCGGACTAGCTCGTACGAGCAGTACTTC | CASSSRTSSYEQYF
. | TRBJ1-2 | TRBV4-2 | . | TGTGCCAGCAGCCCACGCCAGGAGGGTCGAGCTAACTATGGCTACACCTTC | CASSPRQEGRANYGYTF
once | TRBJ2-7 | TRBV19 | TRBD1 | TGTGCCAGTAGTAAGGGGGCAAGTTACGAGCAGTACTTC | CASSKGASYEQYF
. | TRBJ2-3 | TRBV2 | TRBD2 | TGTGCCAGCAAAACCCCCGAAGGGGGAGGATCATTGGGGCTAGCGGGGGATTACACAGATACGCAGTATTTT | CASKTPEGGGSLGLAGDYTDTQYF
. | TRBJ2-5 | TRBV6-1 | TRBD2 | TGTGCCTCCCGGGGGGAAGAGACCCAGTACTTC | CASRGEETQYF
. | TRBJ2-2 | TRBV6-6 | . | TGTGCCAGCAGTTCCCCAGTCTACACCGGGGAGCTGTTTTTT | CASSSPVYTGELFF
. | TRBJ2-2 | TRBV13 | TRBD2 | TGTGCCAGCAGCTTGGGCGGACTAGCGGTGAACACCGGGGAGCTGTTTTTT | CASSLGGLAVNTGELFF
. | TRBJ2-7 | TRBV5-4 | . | TGTGCCAGCAGCTTGAACACTAAGGCCTACGAGCAGTACTTC | CASSLNTKAYEQYF
. | TRBJ2-1 | TRBV6-6 | . | TGTGCCAGCAGCCCCCCGCAATGGGAGCAGTTCTTC | CASSPPQWEQFF
. | TRBJ2-4 | TRBV2 | . | TGTGCCAGCAGTGGCGGGGTAGCCAAAAACATTCAGTACTTC | CASSGGVAKNIQYF
. | TRBJ1-1 | TRBV7-2 | . | TGTGCCAGCAGCTCCGCCCTCCTAGACACTGAAGCTTTCTTT | CASSSALLDTEAFF
. | TRBJ1-5 | TRBV14 | TRBD1 | TGTGCCAGCAGCCATCGGACAGGGTTTGTCAATCAGCCCCAGCATTTT | CASSHRTGFVNQPQHF
. | TRBJ1-2 | TRBV9 | . | TGTGCCAGCAGCGTAGACAGGGACAACTATGGCTACACCTTC | CASSVDRDNYGYTF
. | TRBJ2-7 | TRBV28 | . | TGTGCCAGCAGGGGGCCCGGGACGGCGACCTACGAGCAGTACTTC | CASRGPGTATYEQYF
. | TRBJ1-2 | TRBV11-3 | TRBD1 | TGTGCCAGCAGCTTAGAACCAGGGGGCGATTATGGCTACACCTTC | CASSLEPGGDYGYTF
. | TRBJ2-7 | TRBV5-1 | TRBD2 | TGCGCCAGCAGCTTGGCCGGGACTAGCGGGTATGAGCAGTACTTC | CASSLAGTSGYEQYF
. | TRBJ2-1 | TRBV9 | . | TGTGCCAGCAGCGCCCGAGGAGACAATGAGCAGTTCTTC | CASSARGDNEQFF
. | TRBJ1-2 | TRBV5-8 | TRBD1 | TGTGCCAGCAGCTTGGGACAGGGGGCCTATGGCTACACCTTC | CASSLGQGAYGYTF
. | TRBJ1-1 | TRBV15 | . | TGTGCCACCAGCACCCGGGCGTTGAACACTGAAGCTTTCTTT | CATSTRALNTEAFF
. | TRBJ1-4 | TRBV5-1 | TRBD1 | TGCGCCAGCAGTCAACAGGGGGGAGGTGAAAAACTGTTTTTT | CASSQQGGGEKLFF
. | TRBJ1-3 | TRBV7-8 | . | TGTGCCAGCAGCTTAGCGGCAATAGGGGGCTCTGGAAACACCATATATTTT | CASSLAAIGGSGNTIYF